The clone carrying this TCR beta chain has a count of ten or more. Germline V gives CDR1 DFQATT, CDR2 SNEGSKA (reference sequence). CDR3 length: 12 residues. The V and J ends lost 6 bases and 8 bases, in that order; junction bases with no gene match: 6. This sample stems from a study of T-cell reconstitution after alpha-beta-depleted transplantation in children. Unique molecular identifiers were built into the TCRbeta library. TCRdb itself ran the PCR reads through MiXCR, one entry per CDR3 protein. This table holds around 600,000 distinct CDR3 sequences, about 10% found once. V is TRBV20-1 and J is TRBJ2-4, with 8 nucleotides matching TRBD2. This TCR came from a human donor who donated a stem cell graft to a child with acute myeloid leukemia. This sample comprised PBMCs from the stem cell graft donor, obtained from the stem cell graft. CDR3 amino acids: CSARGGPDIQYF. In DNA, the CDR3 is TGCAGTGCCCGGGGGGGCCCGGACATTCAGTACTTC.